Shown below are 5 T cell receptor beta chains from a single sample sequenced in a study of post-analysis software for immune sequencing data. The study, taken as a whole, reports: Elevated frequency relative to controls characterized about 5 TRBV segments in patients, TRBV5-6, TRBV5-1 and TRBV20-1 among them.

Researchers reported that TCR beta cDNA libraries carried unique molecular identifiers. TCRdb passed the PCR reads through MiXCR, listing each CDR3 protein once. The sample lists hundreds of thousands of distinct CDR3 sequences, 55% to 70% seen once, with about 11% in the top ten. The antigens for these receptors are not known. Sequencing was done on a sample of blood. These receptors came from a girl aged 2-10 years with multiple sclerosis.

The genes are TRBV7-2 and TRBJ1-5, with a tentative D call TRBD1 (5 bases). Germline V gene sequence: CDR1 SGHTA, CDR2 FQGNSA. The CDR3 loop spans 19 amino acids. Trimming left V 3 bases short and J 0 bases short, with 21 bases between. CDR3 residues: CASSLGKRQTSYSNQPQHF. The CDR3 DNA reads TGTGCCAGCAGCTTGGGGAAGAGACAGACTTCTTATAGCAATCAGCCCCAGCATTTT.

As regards this clonotype: A much more abundant neighbour one base away suggests this may be a read error. This rearrangement joins TRBV20-1 to TRBJ2-1; 7 bases are shared with TRBD2. J lost 6 bases, V lost 2 bases, and 13 bases had no gene match. The CDR3 loop spans 16 amino acids. Germline V gene data show CDR1 as DFQATT and CDR2 as SNEGSKA (reference sequence). The chain's CDR3 is CSARTPRAGLLNEQFF. For the CDR3, the DNA is TGCAGTGCTAGAACCCCACGAGCGGGACTTCTCAATGAGCAGTTCTTC.

As regards this clonotype: Germline is not matched at one junction end, which may reflect a read error. The chain couples TRBV9 to TRBJ2-3, with D unresolved. This CDR3 contains 15 residues. The V gene's germline CDR1 is SGDLS and CDR2 YYNGEE. The CDR3, as DNA: TGTGCCAACAGCGTAGGCGGCAGTGTCGCAGATACGCAGTATTTT. It encodes CANSVGGSVADTQYF.

Notes on this clonotype: Sequence at one end of the junction differs from germline and may be a read error. The chain recombines TRBV4-2 with TRBJ2-1; D is perhaps TRBD2 (7 bases). CDR3 length: 11 residues. From germline, CDR1 is LGHNA and CDR2 YNFKEQ. The CDR3 sequence is CASSQGGGQFF. The DNA of the CDR3 is TGTGCCAGCAGTCAAGGGGGGGGGCAGTTCTTC.

The chain employs TRBV30 and TRBJ2-1; TRBD2 might be the D (5 bases). Germline V lookup: CDR1 GTSNPN, CDR2 SVGIG (reference sequence). Between the trimmed V and J ends, which lost 1 base and 0 bases, there was a span of 7 bases. The CDR3 has 14 amino acids. CDR3 DNA sequence: TGTGCCTGGAGTGCCGGGATCTCCTACAATGAGCAGTTCTTC. Protein sequence: CAWSAGISYNEQFF.